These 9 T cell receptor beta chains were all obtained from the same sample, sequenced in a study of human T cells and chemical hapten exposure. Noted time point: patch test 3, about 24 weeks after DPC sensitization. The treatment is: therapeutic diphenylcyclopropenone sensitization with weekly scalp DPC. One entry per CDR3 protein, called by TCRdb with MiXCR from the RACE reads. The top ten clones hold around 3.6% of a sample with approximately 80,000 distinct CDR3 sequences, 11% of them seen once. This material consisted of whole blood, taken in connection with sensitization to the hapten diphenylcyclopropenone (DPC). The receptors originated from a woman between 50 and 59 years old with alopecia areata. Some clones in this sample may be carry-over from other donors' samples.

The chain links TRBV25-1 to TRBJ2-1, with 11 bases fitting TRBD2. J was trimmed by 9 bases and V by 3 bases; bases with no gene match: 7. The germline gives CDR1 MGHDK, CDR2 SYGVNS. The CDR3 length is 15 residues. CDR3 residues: CASSDSGRVGGEQFF. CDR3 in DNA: TGTGCCAGCAGTGATAGCGGGAGGGTCGGGGGTGAGCAGTTCTTC.

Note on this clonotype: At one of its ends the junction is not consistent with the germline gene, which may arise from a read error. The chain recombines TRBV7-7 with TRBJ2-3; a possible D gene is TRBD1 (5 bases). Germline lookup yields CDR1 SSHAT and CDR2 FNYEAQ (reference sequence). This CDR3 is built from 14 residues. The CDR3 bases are TGTGCTAGCAGCTTAGCCGACAGTGCAGATACGCAGTATTTT. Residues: CASSLADSADTQYF.

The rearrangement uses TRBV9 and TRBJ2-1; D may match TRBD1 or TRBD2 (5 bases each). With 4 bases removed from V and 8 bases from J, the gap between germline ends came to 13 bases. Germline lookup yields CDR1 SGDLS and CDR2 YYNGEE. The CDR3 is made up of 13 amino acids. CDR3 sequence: CASSPPGLDEQFF. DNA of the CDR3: TGTGCCAGCAGCCCCCCGGGGCTCGATGAGCAGTTCTTC.

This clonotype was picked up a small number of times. The DNA for the CDR3 is TGTGCCAGCAGCCGCGGCAGCCAAGAGACCCAGTACTTC. Translating gives CASSRGSQETQYF. This rearrangement joins TRBV9 to TRBJ2-5; D uncertain. V lost 4 bases, J lost 1 base, and 8 bases lay in between. CDR3 length equals 13 residues. CDR1 is SGDLS, CDR2 YYNGEE, per germline. The entire variable domain, with the rest obtained from reference TRBV9 and TRBJ2-5, is as follows: DSGVTQTPKHLITATGQRVTLRCSPRSGDLSVYWYQQSLDQGLQFLIQYYNGEERAKGNILERFSAQQFPDLHSELNLSSLELGDSALYFCASSRGSQETQYFGPGTRLLVL.

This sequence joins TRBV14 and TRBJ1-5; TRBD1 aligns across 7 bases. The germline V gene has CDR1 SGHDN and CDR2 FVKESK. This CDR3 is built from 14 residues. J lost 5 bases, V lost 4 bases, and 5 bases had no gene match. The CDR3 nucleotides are TGTGCCAGCAGCCGGGACAGAGATCATCAGCCCCAGCATTTT. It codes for CASSRDRDHQPQHF. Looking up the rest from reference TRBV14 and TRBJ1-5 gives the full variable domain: EAGVTQFPSHSVIEKGQTVTLRCDPISGHDNLYWYRRVMGKEIKFLLHFVKESKQDESGMPNNRFLAERTGGTYSTLKVQPAELEDSGVYFCASSRDRDHQPQHFGDGTRLSIL.

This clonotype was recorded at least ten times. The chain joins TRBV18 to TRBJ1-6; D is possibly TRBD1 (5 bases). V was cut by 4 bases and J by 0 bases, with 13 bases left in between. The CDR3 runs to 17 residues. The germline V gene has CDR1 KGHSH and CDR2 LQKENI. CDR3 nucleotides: TGTGCCAGCTCACAACTCGACAGCAGCTCCTATAATTCACCCCTCCACTTT. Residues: CASSQLDSSSYNSPLHF.

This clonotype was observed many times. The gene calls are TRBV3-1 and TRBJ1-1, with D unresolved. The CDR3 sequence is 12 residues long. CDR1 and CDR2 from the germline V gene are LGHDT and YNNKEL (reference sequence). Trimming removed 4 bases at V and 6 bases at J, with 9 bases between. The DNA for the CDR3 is TGTGCCAGCAGCCGCCGGGGATCTGAAGCTTTCTTT. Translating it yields CASSRRGSEAFF.

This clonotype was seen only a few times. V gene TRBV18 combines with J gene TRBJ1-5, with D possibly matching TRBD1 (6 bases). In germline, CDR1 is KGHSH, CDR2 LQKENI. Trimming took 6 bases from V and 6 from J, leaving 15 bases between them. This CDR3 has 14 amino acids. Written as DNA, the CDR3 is TGTGCCAGCTCTCCAGGACAGTCGGGTCAGCCCCAGCATTTT. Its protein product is CASSPGQSGQPQHF.

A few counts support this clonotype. CDR3 region: CASSQVGTGYADEQFF. DNA for the CDR3: TGTGCCAGCAGCCAAGTAGGGACAGGTTACGCGGATGAGCAGTTCTTC. The chain recombines TRBV3-1 with TRBJ2-1, with TRBD1 matching 8 bases. V was clipped by 1 base and J by 8 bases; unmatched bases: 10. The length of the CDR3 is 16 residues. Germline CDR1 reads LGHDT; CDR2 reads YNNKEL (reference sequence).